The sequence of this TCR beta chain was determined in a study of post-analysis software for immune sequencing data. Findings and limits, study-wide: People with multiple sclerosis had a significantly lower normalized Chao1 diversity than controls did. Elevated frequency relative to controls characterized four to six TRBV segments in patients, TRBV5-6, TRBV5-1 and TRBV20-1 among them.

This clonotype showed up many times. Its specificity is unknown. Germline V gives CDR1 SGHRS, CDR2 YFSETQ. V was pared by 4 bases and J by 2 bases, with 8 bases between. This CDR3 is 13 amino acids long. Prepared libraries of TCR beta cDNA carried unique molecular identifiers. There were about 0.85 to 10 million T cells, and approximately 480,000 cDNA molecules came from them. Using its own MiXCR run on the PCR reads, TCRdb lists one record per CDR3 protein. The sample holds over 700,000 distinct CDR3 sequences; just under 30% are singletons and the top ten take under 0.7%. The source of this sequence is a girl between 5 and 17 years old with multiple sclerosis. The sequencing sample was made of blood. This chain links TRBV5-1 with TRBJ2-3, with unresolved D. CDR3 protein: CASSQPPTDTQYF. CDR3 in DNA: TGCGCCAGCAGCCAACCTCCCACAGATACGCAGTATTTT.